Following are 5 T cell receptor beta chains from one sample sequenced in a study of blood T cell repertoires in COVID-19. Some clones are missing from TCRdb's copy, which holds only in-frame ones; the method was immunoSEQ multiplex PCR. This sample has around 150,000 clones, with about nine tenths found just once. Sequenced sample: peripheral blood. Receptors originate from a woman between 55 and 75 years old with active or convalescent COVID-19.

The chain employs TRBV10-3 and TRBJ2-3; D unresolved. This CDR3 is 13 amino acids long. Germline CDR1 reads ENHRY; CDR2 reads SYGVKD. Trimming left V 6 bases short and J 0 bases short, with 7 bases between. The CDR3 DNA reads as TGTGCCATCAGGGAGCAGAGCACAGATACGCAGTATTTT. Amino acids: CAIREQSTDTQYF.

DNA for the CDR3: TGCGCCAGCAGTTTTGACTCGAGCTCCTACAATGAGCAGTTCTTC. It yields the protein CASSFDSSSYNEQFF. The chain is built from TRBV4-3 and TRBJ2-1; D remains unclear. The CDR3 spans 15 residues. V lost 6 bases and J 0 bases, leaving 12 bases between the germline ends. Germline V gene sequence: CDR1 LGHNA, CDR2 YSLEER.

This chain uses TRBV7-9 with TRBJ1-2; 8 bases map to TRBD1. CDR1 and CDR2 (germline): SEHNR, FQNEAQ (reference sequence). V was pared by 2 bases and J by 4 bases, with 9 bases of the junction left unmatched. This CDR3 region has 16 residues. This CDR3 reads CASSLIAAGGGYGYTF. CDR3 nucleotide sequence: TGTGCCAGCAGCTTAATTGCGGCAGGGGGCGGCTATGGCTACACCTTC.

The chain combines TRBV5-1 with TRBJ2-3, with D uncertain. This CDR3 is built from 13 residues. Germline CDR1 and CDR2: SGHRS and YFSETQ. Trimming left V 2 bases short and J 4 bases short, with 8 bases between. CDR3 sequence: CASSLHLPDTQYF. Here the CDR3 DNA reads TGCGCCAGCAGCTTACACCTGCCAGATACGCAGTATTTT.

This clone has only one observation. The rearrangement joins TRBV5-8 to TRBJ2-3; 9 nucleotides align to TRBD1. Germline V gene sequence: CDR1 SGHTS, CDR2 YDEGEE. After removal of 3 bases from V and 4 bases from J, the junction contained 3 bases not matched to a gene. This CDR3 has 14 amino acids. The CDR3 is CASSSGQGPDTQYF. In nucleotides, the CDR3 is TGTGCCAGCAGCTCGGGACAGGGCCCAGATACGCAGTATTTT.